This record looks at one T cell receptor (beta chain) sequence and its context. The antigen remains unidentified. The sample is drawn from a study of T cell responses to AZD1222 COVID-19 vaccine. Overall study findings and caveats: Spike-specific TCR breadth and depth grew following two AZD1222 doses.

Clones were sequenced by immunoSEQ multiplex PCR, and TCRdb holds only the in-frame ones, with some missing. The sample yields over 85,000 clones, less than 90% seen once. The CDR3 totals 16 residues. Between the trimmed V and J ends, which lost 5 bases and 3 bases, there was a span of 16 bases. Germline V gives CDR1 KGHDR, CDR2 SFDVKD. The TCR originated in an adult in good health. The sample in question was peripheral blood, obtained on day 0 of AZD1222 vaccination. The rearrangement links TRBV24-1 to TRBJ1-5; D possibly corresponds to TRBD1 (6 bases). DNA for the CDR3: TGTGCCACCAGTGGACCGGACAGAAGGCTCAATCAGCCCCAGCATTTT. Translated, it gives CATSGPDRRLNQPQHF.